This record looks at one T cell receptor (beta chain) sequence and its context. These data originate in a study of blood T cell repertoires in COVID-19. Whole-study context: The samples span acute and convalescent COVID-19 from the United States, Italy and Spain. Sample material is recorded as cDNA or gDNA derived from T cells, B-cell-depleted T cells, or PBMCs.

Some clones are missing from TCRdb's copy, which holds only in-frame ones; the method was immunoSEQ multiplex PCR. The sample records fewer than 350,000 clones, roughly nine tenths being singletons. The CDR3 is 14 residues long. V lost 7 bases, J lost 1 base, and 13 bases lay in between. The germline V gene has CDR1 MNHEY and CDR2 SVGAGI. The chain combines TRBV6-5 with TRBJ1-2; maybe TRBD1 (6 bases). Sequenced input: peripheral blood. This TCR came from a woman in her 30s with COVID-19, enrolled during active disease. CDR3 DNA sequence: TGTGCCAGCACCGGGACACCCTTTAACTATGGCTACACCTTC. Protein: CASTGTPFNYGYTF.